This T cell receptor (beta chain) emerged from a study of early T cells in non-severe SARS-CoV-2 infection. Findings and limits, study-wide: There was a bias toward anti-spike CD8 responses in VDJdb matching, which missed private and CD4 specificities.

One entry per CDR3 protein results from TCRdb running MiXCR on the 5' RACE reads. The data show 60,000 to 75,000 distinct CDR3 sequences, roughly 4.8% seen once. The CDR3 spans 16 residues. Germline V gene data show CDR1 as SGHDT and CDR2 as YYEEEE. V was trimmed by 3 bases and J by 4 bases, leaving 20 bases between them. This clonotype was counted at least ten times. Its antigen is not identified. The sequencing used whole blood, collected at baseline. The source is an adult who was a healthcare worker with PCR-confirmed SARS-CoV-2 infection or an uninfected control (not recorded which). The donor label of this sample is uncertain. This chain uses TRBV5-6 with TRBJ2-7; perhaps TRBD1 as D (6 bases). The CDR3 reads CASSSVPQGLDYEQYF. CDR3 in DNA: TGTGCCAGCAGCTCCGTACCGCAGGGGCTCGATTACGAGCAGTACTTC.